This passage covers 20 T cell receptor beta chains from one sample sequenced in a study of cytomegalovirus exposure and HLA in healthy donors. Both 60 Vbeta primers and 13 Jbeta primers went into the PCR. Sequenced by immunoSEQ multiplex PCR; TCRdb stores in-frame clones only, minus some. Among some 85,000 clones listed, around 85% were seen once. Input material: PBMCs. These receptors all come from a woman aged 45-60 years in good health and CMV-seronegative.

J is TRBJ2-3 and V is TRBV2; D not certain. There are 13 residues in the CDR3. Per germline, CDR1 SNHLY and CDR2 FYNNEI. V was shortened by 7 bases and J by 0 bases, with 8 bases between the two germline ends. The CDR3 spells CASKEVSTDTQYF. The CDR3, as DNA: TGTGCCAGCAAAGAGGTCAGCACAGATACGCAGTATTTT.

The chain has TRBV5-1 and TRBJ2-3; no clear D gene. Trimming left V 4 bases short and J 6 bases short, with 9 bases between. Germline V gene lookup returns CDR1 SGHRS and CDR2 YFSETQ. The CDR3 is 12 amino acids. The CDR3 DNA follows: TGCGCCAGCAGCACAATGGAGGATACGCAGTATTTT. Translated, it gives CASSTMEDTQYF.

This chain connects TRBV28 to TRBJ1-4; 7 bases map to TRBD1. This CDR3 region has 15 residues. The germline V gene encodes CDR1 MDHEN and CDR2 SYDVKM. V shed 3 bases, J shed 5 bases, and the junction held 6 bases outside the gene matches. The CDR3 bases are TGTGCCAGCAGTTTCAAGACAGGGAACAATGAAAAACTGTTTTTT. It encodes CASSFKTGNNEKLFF. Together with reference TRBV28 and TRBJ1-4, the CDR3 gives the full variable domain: DVKVTQSSRYLVKRTGEKVFLECVQDMDHENMFWYRQDPGLGLRLIYFSYDVKMKEKGDIPEGYSVSREKKERFSLILESASTNQTSMYLCASSFKTGNNEKLFFGSGTQLSVL.

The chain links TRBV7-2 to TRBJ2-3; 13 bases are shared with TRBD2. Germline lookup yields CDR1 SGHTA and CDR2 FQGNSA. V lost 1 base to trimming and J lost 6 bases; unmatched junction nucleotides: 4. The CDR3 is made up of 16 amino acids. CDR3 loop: CASSLVGLAGVDTQYF. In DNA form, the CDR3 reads TGTGCCAGCAGCTTAGTTGGACTAGCGGGAGTGGATACGCAGTATTTT.

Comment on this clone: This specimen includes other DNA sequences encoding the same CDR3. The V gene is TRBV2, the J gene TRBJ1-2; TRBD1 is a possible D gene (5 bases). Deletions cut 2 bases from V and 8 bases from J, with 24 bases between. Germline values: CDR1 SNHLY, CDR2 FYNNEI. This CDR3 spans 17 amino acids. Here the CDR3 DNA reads TGTGCCAGCAGTGAACCGCAGGTTTTCAGTGGACACGGCGGCTACACCTTC. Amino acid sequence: CASSEPQVFSGHGGYTF. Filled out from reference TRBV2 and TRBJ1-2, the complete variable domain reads EPEVTQTPSHQVTQMGQEVILRCVPISNHLYFYWYRQILGQKVEFLVSFYNNEISEKSEIFDDQFSVERPDGSNFTLKIRSTKLEDSAMYFCASSEPQVFSGHGGYTFGSGTRLTVV.

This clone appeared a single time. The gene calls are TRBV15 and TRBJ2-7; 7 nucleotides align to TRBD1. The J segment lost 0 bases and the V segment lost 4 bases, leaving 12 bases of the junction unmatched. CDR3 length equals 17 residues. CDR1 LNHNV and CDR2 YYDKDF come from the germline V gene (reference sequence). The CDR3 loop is CATSKELGGFSSYEQYF. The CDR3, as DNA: TGTGCCACCAGCAAAGAATTAGGGGGCTTCAGCTCCTACGAGCAGTACTTC.

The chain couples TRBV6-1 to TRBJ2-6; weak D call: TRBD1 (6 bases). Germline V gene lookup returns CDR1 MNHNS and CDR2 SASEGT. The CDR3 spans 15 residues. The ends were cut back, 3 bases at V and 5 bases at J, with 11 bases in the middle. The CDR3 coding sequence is TGTGCCAGCAGTGATACAGGGATTTGGGCCAACGTCCTGACTTTC. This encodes CASSDTGIWANVLTF.

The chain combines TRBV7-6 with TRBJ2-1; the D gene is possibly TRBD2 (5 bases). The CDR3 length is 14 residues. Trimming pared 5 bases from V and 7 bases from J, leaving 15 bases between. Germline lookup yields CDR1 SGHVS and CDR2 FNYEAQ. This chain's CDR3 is CASSKEDDWNEQFF. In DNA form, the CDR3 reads TGTGCCAGCAGCAAGGAGGACGATTGGAATGAGCAGTTCTTC.

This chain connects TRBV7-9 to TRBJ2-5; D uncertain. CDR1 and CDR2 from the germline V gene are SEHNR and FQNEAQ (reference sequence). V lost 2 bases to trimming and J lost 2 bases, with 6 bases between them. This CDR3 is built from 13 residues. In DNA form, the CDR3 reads TGTGCCAGCAGCTTATTAGTACAAGAGACCCAGTACTTC. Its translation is CASSLLVQETQYF.

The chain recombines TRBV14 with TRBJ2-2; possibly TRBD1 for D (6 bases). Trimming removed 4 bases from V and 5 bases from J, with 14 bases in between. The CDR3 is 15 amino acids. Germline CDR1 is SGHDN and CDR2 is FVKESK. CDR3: CASSPPGAGTGELFF. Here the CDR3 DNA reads TGTGCCAGCAGCCCACCAGGGGCTGGGACCGGGGAGCTGTTTTTT.

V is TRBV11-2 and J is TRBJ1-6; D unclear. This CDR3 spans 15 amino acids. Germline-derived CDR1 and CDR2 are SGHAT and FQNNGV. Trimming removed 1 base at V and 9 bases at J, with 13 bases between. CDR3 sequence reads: CASSLGRGLGSPLHF. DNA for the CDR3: TGTGCCAGCAGCTTAGGGCGGGGTTTAGGTTCACCCCTCCACTTT. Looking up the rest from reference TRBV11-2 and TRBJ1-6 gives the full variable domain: EAGVAQSPRYKIIEKRQSVAFWCNPISGHATLYWYQQILGQGPKLLIQFQNNGVVDDSQLPKDRFSAERLKGVDSTLKIQPAKLEDSAVYLCASSLGRGLGSPLHFGNGTRLTVT.

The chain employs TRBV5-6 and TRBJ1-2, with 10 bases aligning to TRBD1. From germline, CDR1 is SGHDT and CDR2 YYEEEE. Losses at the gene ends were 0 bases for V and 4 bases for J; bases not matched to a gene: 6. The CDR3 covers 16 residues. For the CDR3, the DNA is TGTGCCAGCAGCTTGGGCCGGGACAGGGGAGCCTATGGCTACACCTTC. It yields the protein CASSLGRDRGAYGYTF.

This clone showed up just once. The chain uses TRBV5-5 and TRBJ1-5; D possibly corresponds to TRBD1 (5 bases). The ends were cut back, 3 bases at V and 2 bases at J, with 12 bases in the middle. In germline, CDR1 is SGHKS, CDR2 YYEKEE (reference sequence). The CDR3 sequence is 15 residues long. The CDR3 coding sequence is TGTGCCAGCAGCTCATTTGGGGGGGGCAATCAGCCCCAGCATTTT. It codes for CASSSFGGGNQPQHF.

CDR3 protein: CASSQDTSYEQYV. For the CDR3, the DNA is TGTGCCAGCAGCCAGGACACATCCTACGAGCAGTACGTC. The chain links TRBV7-8 to TRBJ2-7, with TRBD1 as a possible D gene (5 bases). Looked up from germline, CDR1 is SGHVS and CDR2 is FQNEAQ. Trimming removed 5 bases from V and 1 base from J, with 9 bases in between. This CDR3 is built from 13 residues.

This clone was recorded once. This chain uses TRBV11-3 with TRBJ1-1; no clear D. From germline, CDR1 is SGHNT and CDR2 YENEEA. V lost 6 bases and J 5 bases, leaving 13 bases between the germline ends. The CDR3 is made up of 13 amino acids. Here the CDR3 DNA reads TGTGCCAGCAGGAGAAACTATACAACTGAAGCTTTCTTT. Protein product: CASRRNYTTEAFF.

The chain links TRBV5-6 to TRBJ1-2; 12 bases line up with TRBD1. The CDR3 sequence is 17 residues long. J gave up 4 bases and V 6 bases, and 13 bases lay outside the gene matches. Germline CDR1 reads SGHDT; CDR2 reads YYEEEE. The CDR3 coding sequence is TGTGCCAGCAAATCGGGGACAGGGGGCCTCCTCGGCTATGGCTACACCTTC. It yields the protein CASKSGTGGLLGYGYTF.

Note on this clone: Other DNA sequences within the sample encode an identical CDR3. The CDR3 DNA follows: TGTGCCAGTAATTGGAGGGATTGGGGTCTAGCCAAAAACATTCAGTACTTC. As protein: CASNWRDWGLAKNIQYF. The rearrangement joins TRBV28 to TRBJ2-4; maybe TRBD2 (6 bases). V was cut by 9 bases and J by 0 bases, with 21 bases left in between. Germline V gene lookup returns CDR1 MDHEN and CDR2 SYDVKM. The CDR3 has 17 amino acids.

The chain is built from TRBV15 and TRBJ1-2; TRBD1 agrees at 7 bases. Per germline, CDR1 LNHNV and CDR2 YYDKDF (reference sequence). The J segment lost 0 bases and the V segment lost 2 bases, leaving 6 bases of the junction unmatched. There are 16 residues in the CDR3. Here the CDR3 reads CATSRPGTESNYGYTF. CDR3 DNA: TGTGCCACCAGCAGACCCGGGACAGAATCTAACTATGGCTACACCTTC.

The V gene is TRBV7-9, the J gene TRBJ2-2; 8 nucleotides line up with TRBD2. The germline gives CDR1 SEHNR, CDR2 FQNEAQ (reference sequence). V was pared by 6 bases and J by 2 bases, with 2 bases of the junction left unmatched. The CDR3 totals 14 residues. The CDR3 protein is CASSAGGNTGELFF. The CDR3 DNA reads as TGTGCCAGCAGTGCGGGGGGAAACACCGGGGAGCTGTTTTTT.

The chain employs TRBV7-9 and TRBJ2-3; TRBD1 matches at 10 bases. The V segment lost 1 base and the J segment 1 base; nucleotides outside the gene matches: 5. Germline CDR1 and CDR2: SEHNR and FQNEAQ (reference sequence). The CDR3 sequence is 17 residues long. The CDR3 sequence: CASSLVSTGGGTDTQYF. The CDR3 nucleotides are TGTGCCAGCAGCTTAGTGTCGACAGGGGGCGGCACAGATACGCAGTATTTT.